The present TCR beta chain was sequenced within a study of chemoradiotherapy in HPV16-positive cancers. Generated by immunoSEQ multiplex PCR, the TCRdb table keeps only in-frame clones and is missing some. Here the sample spans over 8,000 clones, under 80% being singletons. As to this clone: Its antigen remains unidentified.

V was clipped by 2 bases and J by 0 bases, with 5 bases between them. The CDR3 covers 15 residues. The germline CDR1 and CDR2 sequences are LNHDA and SQIVND (reference sequence). Findings of the study overall: HPV-specific T cells were functionally defined from only two HPV16-positive patients.

The clonotype was recovered from a human donor with HPV-associated anogenital cancer. Sampling was performed from a patient who underwent chemoradiotherapy. The chain recombines TRBV19 with TRBJ2-6; D not resolved. Here the CDR3 DNA reads TGTGCCAGTAGTATATTCCACTCTGGGGCCAACGTCCTGACTTTC. This translates into CASSIFHSGANVLTF.